These T cell receptor beta chains were read from a single sample in a study of Graves' ophthalmopathy and Graves' hyperthyroidism. TCRdb itself ran the multiplex PCR reads through MiXCR, one entry per CDR3 protein. The sample includes over a million distinct CDR3 sequences, roughly two fifths of them seen just once. The sample consisted of peripheral blood or thyroid tissue (not recorded which). The receptor set was obtained from an adult man with Graves' hyperthyroidism. The CDR3 runs from the conserved cysteine through the conserved F or W. Each record gives: J gene, V gene, clone size, D gene, CDR3 DNA, CDR3 protein. D genes are given only for firm matches. Rows give clone size only sometimes, using once, few, many, or a class for an expanded clone.

J: TRBJ2-7; V: TRBV12-3/TRBV12-4; size: few; D: -; DNA: TGTGCCAGCAGTCCCGCCGGCAGGGGCCCCTACGAGCAGTACTTC; CDR3: CASSPAGRGPYEQYF
J: TRBJ1-6; V: TRBV10-3; size: many; D: -; DNA: TGTGCCATCAGGGACCGGGACACTAATTCACCCCTCCACTTT; CDR3: CAIRDRDTNSPLHF
J: TRBJ2-5; V: TRBV7-2; size: few; D: TRBD1; DNA: TGTGCCAGCAGCCCGGGACAGGGTTCCCAAGAGACCCAGTACTTC; CDR3: CASSPGQGSQETQYF
J: TRBJ2-5; V: TRBV20-1; size: many; D: -; DNA: TGCAGTGCCACAGACAGCGTGAAGACCCAGTACTTC; CDR3: CSATDSVKTQYF
J: TRBJ2-7; V: TRBV9; size: many; D: -; DNA: TGTGCCAGCAGCGTAGAATCGTCCGCCGTTACCTACGAGCAGTACTTC; CDR3: CASSVESSAVTYEQYF
J: TRBJ2-2; V: TRBV14; size: many; D: -; DNA: TGTGCCAGCAGAGAGGCGGGCAAGAACACCGGGGAGCTGTTTTTT; CDR3: CASREAGKNTGELFF
J: TRBJ2-7; V: TRBV4-2; size: -; D: TRBD1; DNA: TGTGCCAGCAGCCCCGCTCTGGACAGGGAGTTTAAAGAGCAGTACTTC; CDR3: CASSPALDREFKEQYF
J: TRBJ1-5; V: TRBV7-2; size: once; D: -; DNA: TGTGCCAGCAGCTTAGGATCAACAGTAAGCCAGCCCCAGCATTTT; CDR3: CASSLGSTVSQPQHF
J: TRBJ1-4; V: TRBV10-3; size: -; D: TRBD1; DNA: TGTGCCATCAGTGAGGGGACAGGGACTGAAAAACTGTTTTTT; CDR3: CAISEGTGTEKLFF
J: TRBJ2-7; V: TRBV5-1; size: many; D: TRBD1; DNA: TGCGCCAGCAGCCGACAGGGGGTAGACTACGAGCAGTACTTC; CDR3: CASSRQGVDYEQYF
J: TRBJ2-6; V: TRBV18; size: -; D: -; DNA: TGTGCCAGCTCGTTCCTCGTCGGGGGCTCTGGGGCCAACGTCCTGACTTTC; CDR3: CASSFLVGGSGANVLTF
J: TRBJ2-7; V: TRBV7-8; size: many; D: TRBD2; DNA: TGTGCCAGCAGCCCTAGACCTAGCGGGAGGGCCGACTACGAGCAGTACTTC; CDR3: CASSPRPSGRADYEQYF
J: TRBJ2-5; V: TRBV7-9; size: -; D: -; DNA: TGTGCCAGCAGCTTGTCGTATGGAGAGACCCAGTACTTC; CDR3: CASSLSYGETQYF
J: TRBJ1-2; V: TRBV24-1; size: -; D: TRBD1; DNA: TGTGCCACCAGTGGACAGGGGGTAGGCTACACCTTC; CDR3: CATSGQGVGYTF
J: TRBJ2-7; V: TRBV7-2; size: many; D: -; DNA: TGTGCCAGCAGCTCCCAGGGACGGTTTGACTACGAGCAGTACTTC; CDR3: CASSSQGRFDYEQYF
J: TRBJ1-2; V: TRBV7-9; size: many; D: TRBD1; DNA: TGTGCCAGCAGTAGGACAGGGGAGAATGGCTACACCTTC; CDR3: CASSRTGENGYTF
J: TRBJ2-2; V: TRBV29-1; size: many; D: TRBD1; DNA: TGCAGCGTACGGGACAGCAACACCGGGGAGCTGTTTTTT; CDR3: CSVRDSNTGELFF
J: TRBJ1-3; V: TRBV7-3; size: many; D: -; DNA: TGTGCCAGCAGCTTAACAAGGTCGCCTGGAAACACCATATATTTT; CDR3: CASSLTRSPGNTIYF
J: TRBJ1-5; V: TRBV4-1; size: many; D: -; DNA: TGCGCCAGCAGCCAAGATAAGAATCAGCCCCAGCATTTT; CDR3: CASSQDKNQPQHF
J: TRBJ2-2; V: TRBV5-1; size: many; D: -; DNA: TGCGCCAGCAGCTTGACCTGGGTCCTACCCGAGGGCACCGGGGAGCTGTTTTTT; CDR3: CASSLTWVLPEGTGELFF
J: TRBJ2-5; V: TRBV4-3; size: few; D: TRBD2; DNA: TGCGCCAGCAGCCAATGGGACGGGGGGGCCAAGGAGACCCAGTACTTC; CDR3: CASSQWDGGAKETQYF
J: TRBJ1-4; V: TRBV6-5; size: few; D: -; DNA: TGTGCCAGCAGCCACGACCCCCTAGGTGAAAAACTGTTTTTT; CDR3: CASSHDPLGEKLFF
J: TRBJ1-3; V: TRBV5-8; size: -; D: -; DNA: TGTGCCAGCAGCCCAAGCCCAGGGGTAGTCTCTGGAAACACCATATATTTT; CDR3: CASSPSPGVVSGNTIYF
J: TRBJ2-2; V: TRBV20-1; size: many; D: -; DNA: TGCAGTGCTTTTTCAGCGGTATACACCGGGGAGCTGTTTTTT; CDR3: CSAFSAVYTGELFF
J: TRBJ2-7; V: TRBV25-1; size: -; D: -; DNA: TGTGCCCCCGGCAGGGCCGAGCAGTACTTC; CDR3: CAPGRAEQYF
J: TRBJ1-5; V: TRBV7-2; size: few; D: -; DNA: TGTGCCAGCAGCTCCTCCCCGAACGGGCGCGGGAGGAGCAATCAGCCCCAGCATTTT; CDR3: CASSSSPNGRGRSNQPQHF
J: TRBJ1-5; V: TRBV20-1; size: -; D: -; DNA: TGCAGTGCTAGATCCGACCGACAGGTTAGCAATCAGCCCCAGCATTTT; CDR3: CSARSDRQVSNQPQHF
J: TRBJ2-7; V: TRBV19; size: -; D: -; DNA: TGTGCCAGTAGTGGCTTTCAGGGTTACTCCTACGAGCAGTACTTC; CDR3: CASSGFQGYSYEQYF
J: TRBJ1-2; V: TRBV7-9; size: many; D: -; DNA: TGTGCCAGCAGCGATCGGGGACCTAACTATGGCTACACCTTC; CDR3: CASSDRGPNYGYTF
J: TRBJ2-7; V: TRBV20-1; size: once; D: -; DNA: TGCAGTGCTAGGGAGGGGAGGAGCTCCTACGAGCAGTACTTC; CDR3: CSAREGRSSYEQYF